The rows below give T cell receptor beta chains drawn from one sample of a study of spatial heterogeneity in lung cancer. Each CDR3 protein is one row after TCRdb ran MiXCR on the 5' RACE reads. The sample includes about 52,000 distinct CDR3 sequences, more than 6.5% of them seen just once. Sequenced material: PBMCs, taken at follow-up. Every receptor here comes from a female donor with early-stage non-small cell lung cancer. Each CDR3 is given with its conserved first and last residue. D genes are given only for firm matches. Rows give clone size only sometimes, using once, few, many, or a class for an expanded clone.

cdr3_aa: CASSSGGAYSDTQYF
cdr3_nt: TGTGCCAGCAGTTCGGGAGGGGCCTATTCGGATACGCAGTATTTT
d_call: TRBD2
clone_size: many
j_call: TRBJ2-3
v_call: TRBV6-5

cdr3_aa: CASSFLAGGTGELFF
cdr3_nt: TGTGCCAGCAGCTTTCTAGCGGGGGGCACCGGGGAGCTGTTTTTT
d_call: TRBD2
clone_size: .
j_call: TRBJ2-2
v_call: TRBV7-3

cdr3_aa: CASSVDSHGGGNQPQHF
cdr3_nt: TGTGCCAGCAGCGTGGACAGCCACGGTGGGGGCAATCAGCCCCAGCATTTT
d_call: .
clone_size: many
j_call: TRBJ1-5
v_call: TRBV7-9

cdr3_aa: CASRTGGVYSGANVLTF
cdr3_nt: TGTGCCAGCAGGACGGGAGGAGTCTACTCTGGGGCCAACGTCCTGACTTTC
d_call: TRBD2
clone_size: .
j_call: TRBJ2-6
v_call: TRBV2

cdr3_aa: CASRAGLSRGEAFF
cdr3_nt: TGTGCCAGCAGGGCAGGGTTGAGCAGGGGTGAAGCTTTCTTT
d_call: .
clone_size: .
j_call: TRBJ1-1
v_call: TRBV6-1

cdr3_aa: CASSFNRGADTQYF
cdr3_nt: TGTGCCAGCAGCTTCAACAGGGGCGCAGATACGCAGTATTTT
d_call: TRBD1
clone_size: few
j_call: TRBJ2-3
v_call: TRBV7-2

cdr3_aa: CASSETGKETQYF
cdr3_nt: TGCGCCAGCAGCGAGACAGGGAAAGAGACCCAGTACTTC
d_call: TRBD1
clone_size: many
j_call: TRBJ2-5
v_call: TRBV5-1

cdr3_aa: CASSLAASGGLETQYF
cdr3_nt: TGTGCCAGCAGCTTAGCGGCTAGCGGGGGATTGGAGACCCAGTACTTC
d_call: TRBD2
clone_size: many
j_call: TRBJ2-5
v_call: TRBV7-2

cdr3_aa: CASSPGGLDTEAFF
cdr3_nt: TGTGCCAGCAGTCCCGGGGGCCTTGACACTGAAGCTTTCTTT
d_call: .
clone_size: many
j_call: TRBJ1-1
v_call: TRBV6-6

cdr3_aa: CASTHRPGRAEAFF
cdr3_nt: TGTGCCAGCACGCATAGACCCGGGAGAGCTGAAGCTTTCTTT
d_call: .
clone_size: .
j_call: TRBJ1-1
v_call: TRBV27

cdr3_aa: CASSAQGAQPQHF
cdr3_nt: TGCGCCAGCAGCGCACAGGGGGCGCAGCCCCAGCATTTT
d_call: TRBD1
clone_size: few
j_call: TRBJ1-5
v_call: TRBV5-1

cdr3_aa: CASSEVWNTGELFF
cdr3_nt: TGTGCCAGCAGTGAAGTCTGGAACACCGGGGAGCTGTTTTTT
d_call: .
clone_size: many
j_call: TRBJ2-2
v_call: TRBV6-1

cdr3_aa: CASSHPAGRRISYNEQFF
cdr3_nt: TGCGCCAGCAGCCATCCAGCGGGGAGGAGGATCTCCTACAATGAGCAGTTCTTC
d_call: TRBD2
clone_size: many
j_call: TRBJ2-1
v_call: TRBV4-1

cdr3_aa: CASSIRDSGAEQFF
cdr3_nt: TGTGCCAGCTCAATCCGGGACAGTGGGGCTGAGCAGTTCTTC
d_call: TRBD1
clone_size: few
j_call: TRBJ2-1
v_call: TRBV18

cdr3_aa: CASSLGEVSYEQYF
cdr3_nt: TGCGCCAGCAGCTTAGGAGAGGTGAGCTACGAGCAGTACTTC
d_call: .
clone_size: .
j_call: TRBJ2-7
v_call: TRBV5-1

cdr3_aa: CASSQPGGGDRISGYTF
cdr3_nt: TGCGCCAGCAGCCAACCTGGCGGGGGCGATAGAATAAGCGGCTACACCTTC
d_call: .
clone_size: many
j_call: TRBJ1-2
v_call: TRBV4-1

cdr3_aa: CATRGAGSGANVLTF
cdr3_nt: TGTGCCACCAGGGGCGCCGGCTCTGGGGCCAACGTCCTGACTTTC
d_call: .
clone_size: few
j_call: TRBJ2-6
v_call: TRBV15

cdr3_aa: CASSQAPQGATYEQYF
cdr3_nt: TGCGCCAGCAGCCAAGCCCCACAGGGGGCTACCTACGAGCAGTACTTC
d_call: TRBD1
clone_size: many
j_call: TRBJ2-7
v_call: TRBV4-1

cdr3_aa: CASSGGGARDTQYF
cdr3_nt: TGCGCCAGCAGCGGCGGGGGAGCCCGTGATACGCAGTATTTT
d_call: TRBD2
clone_size: many
j_call: TRBJ2-3
v_call: TRBV5-1

cdr3_aa: CSASADRVNTEAFF
cdr3_nt: TGCAGTGCTAGCGCGGACAGGGTGAACACTGAAGCTTTCTTT
d_call: TRBD1
clone_size: many
j_call: TRBJ1-1
v_call: TRBV20-1

cdr3_aa: CASTDRLGTEAFF
cdr3_nt: TGTGCCAGCACGGACCGACTGGGCACTGAAGCTTTCTTT
d_call: .
clone_size: .
j_call: TRBJ1-1
v_call: TRBV2

cdr3_aa: CASSDRQGNEQYF
cdr3_nt: TGCGCCAGCAGCGACCGGCAGGGAAACGAGCAGTACTTC
d_call: .
clone_size: many
j_call: TRBJ2-7
v_call: TRBV5-1

cdr3_aa: CSARENRGTDTQYF
cdr3_nt: TGCAGTGCTAGAGAGAACAGGGGCACAGATACGCAGTATTTT
d_call: .
clone_size: few
j_call: TRBJ2-3
v_call: TRBV20-1

cdr3_aa: CASSFRTGDSYEQYF
cdr3_nt: TGTGCCAGCAGCTTCCGGACAGGGGACTCCTACGAGCAGTACTTC
d_call: TRBD1
clone_size: many
j_call: TRBJ2-7
v_call: TRBV7-2

cdr3_aa: CASSLPDSGNTIYF
cdr3_nt: TGTGCCAGCAGCTTGCCAGACTCTGGAAACACCATATATTTT
d_call: .
clone_size: few
j_call: TRBJ1-3
v_call: TRBV7-9

cdr3_aa: CASSSGTSANNEQFF
cdr3_nt: TGCGCCAGCAGCTCAGGGACTAGCGCCAATAATGAGCAGTTCTTC
d_call: TRBD2
clone_size: many
j_call: TRBJ2-1
v_call: TRBV5-1

cdr3_aa: CASSPDGQGNSNQPQHF
cdr3_nt: TGTGCCAGCTCACCGGACGGACAGGGAAATAGCAATCAGCCCCAGCATTTT
d_call: TRBD1
clone_size: many
j_call: TRBJ1-5
v_call: TRBV18

cdr3_aa: CASSLPGPTYEQYF
cdr3_nt: TGTGCCAGCAGTTTACCCGGACCTACCTACGAGCAGTACTTC
d_call: .
clone_size: many
j_call: TRBJ2-7
v_call: TRBV28

cdr3_aa: CAWSNLPGAEAFF
cdr3_nt: TGTGCCTGGAGTAACCTGCCCGGCGCTGAAGCTTTCTTT
d_call: .
clone_size: many
j_call: TRBJ1-1
v_call: TRBV30

cdr3_aa: CASSASSGSRRTQYF
cdr3_nt: TGTGCCAGCAGCGCCTCCTCCGGGAGCCGGAGGACCCAGTACTTC
d_call: .
clone_size: .
j_call: TRBJ2-5
v_call: TRBV7-8

cdr3_aa: CSVEDRSSTDTQYF
cdr3_nt: TGCAGCGTTGAAGATAGGTCCAGCACAGATACGCAGTATTTT
d_call: .
clone_size: few
j_call: TRBJ2-3
v_call: TRBV29-1

cdr3_aa: CSVPDRAHGYTF
cdr3_nt: TGCAGCGTTCCGGACAGGGCACATGGCTACACCTTC
d_call: TRBD1
clone_size: many
j_call: TRBJ1-2
v_call: TRBV29-1

cdr3_aa: CSARSPSAGAHEQFF
cdr3_nt: TGCAGTGCTAGAAGTCCATCTGCAGGGGCCCATGAGCAGTTCTTC
d_call: .
clone_size: many
j_call: TRBJ2-1
v_call: TRBV20-1

cdr3_aa: CASSYSGAKETQYF
cdr3_nt: TGTGCCAGCAGCTATAGCGGGGCGAAAGAGACCCAGTACTTC
d_call: TRBD2
clone_size: many
j_call: TRBJ2-5
v_call: TRBV7-2

cdr3_aa: CASSRTVYEQYF
cdr3_nt: TGTGCCAGCAGCCGCACAGTTTACGAGCAGTACTTC
d_call: .
clone_size: many
j_call: TRBJ2-7
v_call: TRBV6-5

cdr3_aa: CASSPPLVFGVGEQFF
cdr3_nt: TGTGCCAGCTCACCACCGTTGGTATTCGGGGTTGGGGAGCAGTTCTTC
d_call: .
clone_size: .
j_call: TRBJ2-1
v_call: TRBV18

cdr3_aa: CSIYPIPQGYNEQFF
cdr3_nt: TGCAGTATTTACCCCATCCCTCAGGGTTACAATGAGCAGTTCTTC
d_call: .
clone_size: many
j_call: TRBJ2-1
v_call: TRBV20-1

cdr3_aa: CASSYSRTGKSSYEQYF
cdr3_nt: TGTGCCAGCAGTTACTCGAGGACAGGGAAAAGCTCCTACGAGCAGTACTTC
d_call: TRBD1
clone_size: many
j_call: TRBJ2-7
v_call: TRBV6-5

cdr3_aa: CASSSPWGSGVADTQYF
cdr3_nt: TGTGCCAGCAGCTCTCCTTGGGGTAGCGGGGTCGCAGATACGCAGTATTTT
d_call: TRBD2
clone_size: many
j_call: TRBJ2-3
v_call: TRBV7-3

cdr3_aa: CTSSLDYSGSYNEQFF
cdr3_nt: TGCACCAGCAGCTTGGATTATAGCGGGTCCTACAATGAGCAGTTCTTC
d_call: TRBD2
clone_size: once
j_call: TRBJ2-1
v_call: TRBV5-1

cdr3_aa: CSARTWGGPYNEQFF
cdr3_nt: TGCAGTGCTAGAACCTGGGGGGGTCCCTACAATGAGCAGTTCTTC
d_call: TRBD2
clone_size: many
j_call: TRBJ2-1
v_call: TRBV20-1

cdr3_aa: CASSPTGGSEKLFF
cdr3_nt: TGTGCCAGCAGCCCGACAGGGGGTAGTGAAAAACTGTTTTTT
d_call: TRBD1
clone_size: few
j_call: TRBJ1-4
v_call: TRBV4-2

cdr3_aa: CASSLMNQETQYF
cdr3_nt: TGCGCCAGCAGCTTGATGAACCAAGAGACCCAGTACTTC
d_call: .
clone_size: few
j_call: TRBJ2-5
v_call: TRBV5-1

cdr3_aa: CASSHRQGAGANVLTF
cdr3_nt: TGTGCCAGCAGCCATCGACAGGGGGCCGGGGCCAACGTCCTGACTTTC
d_call: TRBD1
clone_size: few
j_call: TRBJ2-6
v_call: TRBV7-3

cdr3_aa: CASSPGQPYYGYTF
cdr3_nt: TGTGCCAGCAGTCCAGGACAGCCCTATTATGGCTACACCTTC
d_call: .
clone_size: .
j_call: TRBJ1-2
v_call: TRBV6-5

cdr3_aa: CASMVDRAFPGELFF
cdr3_nt: TGTGCCAGCATGGTGGACAGGGCTTTCCCCGGGGAGCTGTTTTTT
d_call: TRBD1
clone_size: many
j_call: TRBJ2-2
v_call: TRBV7-9

cdr3_aa: CASSPYDRVPYEQYF
cdr3_nt: TGTGCCAGCAGTCCCTACGACAGGGTCCCCTACGAGCAGTACTTC
d_call: TRBD1
clone_size: many
j_call: TRBJ2-7
v_call: TRBV28

cdr3_aa: CSFNTDSGNTIYF
cdr3_nt: TGCAGCTTCAATACAGACTCTGGAAACACCATATATTTT
d_call: .
clone_size: many
j_call: TRBJ1-3
v_call: TRBV29-1

cdr3_aa: CSARGLAGASYNEQFF
cdr3_nt: TGCAGTGCTAGGGGACTAGCGGGGGCCTCCTACAATGAGCAGTTCTTC
d_call: TRBD2
clone_size: many
j_call: TRBJ2-1
v_call: TRBV20-1

cdr3_aa: CASSYKGHTEAFF
cdr3_nt: TGTGCCAGCAGTTACAAGGGTCACACTGAAGCTTTCTTT
d_call: .
clone_size: .
j_call: TRBJ1-1
v_call: TRBV6-6

cdr3_aa: CASGLLDRGPEAFF
cdr3_nt: TGTGCTAGTGGCCTTTTGGACAGGGGACCTGAAGCTTTCTTT
d_call: TRBD1
clone_size: .
j_call: TRBJ1-1
v_call: TRBV12-5

cdr3_aa: CASTWQGANYGYTF
cdr3_nt: TGTGCCAGCACCTGGCAGGGAGCTAACTATGGCTACACCTTC
d_call: .
clone_size: .
j_call: TRBJ1-2
v_call: TRBV9

cdr3_aa: CSANAGGGTDTQYF
cdr3_nt: TGCAGTGCCAACGCGGGCGGGGGTACAGATACGCAGTATTTT
d_call: TRBD2
clone_size: many
j_call: TRBJ2-3
v_call: TRBV20-1

cdr3_aa: CASSLAPRKNTEAFF
cdr3_nt: TGTGCCAGCAGCTTAGCTCCCAGAAAGAACACTGAAGCTTTCTTT
d_call: .
clone_size: many
j_call: TRBJ1-1
v_call: TRBV7-2